This T cell receptor beta chain was found in a study of blood T cell repertoires in COVID-19. Study-level background: In each case, the material was cDNA or gDNA derived from T cells, B-cell-depleted T cells, or PBMCs.

How the authors handled the data: Reference gene primer amplification in the assay estimated nucleated cell counts. Profiling relied on immunoSEQ multiplex PCR, and the TCRdb table lists in-frame clones only, not all of them. The V and J calls and clone size were taken over from that table, and D and trimming were inferred from the DNA. The repertoire holds over 100,000 clones, with roughly 90% as singletons. Trimming shortened V by 7 bases and J by 1 base, and 4 bases separated the two germline ends. The CDR3 consists of 11 residues. The germline CDR1 and CDR2 sequences are LNHDA and SQIVND (reference sequence).

The sequenced sample consisted of peripheral blood. The V and J genes are TRBV19 and TRBJ1-1; no definite D call. This clonotype was obtained from a woman between 50 and 59 years old with COVID-19, enrolled during active disease. The CDR3 region has the DNA TGTGCCAGTAACTGGAACACTGAAGCTTTCTTT. Protein: CASNWNTEAFF. Supplemented by reference TRBV19 and TRBJ1-1, the full variable domain reads DGGITQSPKYLFRKEGQNVTLSCEQNLNHDAMYWYRQDPGQGLRLIYYSQIVNDFQKGDIAEGYSVSREKKESFPLTVTSAQKNPTAFYLCASNWNTEAFFGQGTRLTVV.